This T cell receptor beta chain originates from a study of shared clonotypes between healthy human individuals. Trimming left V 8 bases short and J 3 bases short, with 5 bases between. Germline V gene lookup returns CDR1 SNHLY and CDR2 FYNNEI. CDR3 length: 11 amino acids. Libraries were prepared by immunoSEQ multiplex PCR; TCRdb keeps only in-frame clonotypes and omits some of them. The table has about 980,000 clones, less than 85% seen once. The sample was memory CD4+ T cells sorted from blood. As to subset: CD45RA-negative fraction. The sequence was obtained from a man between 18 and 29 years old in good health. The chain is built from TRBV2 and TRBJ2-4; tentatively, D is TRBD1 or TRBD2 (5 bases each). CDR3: CASGGKNIQYF. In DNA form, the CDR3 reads TGTGCCAGCGGGGGCAAAAACATTCAGTACTTC.